This entry lists 15 T cell receptor beta chains sequenced from one sample in a study of T-cell memory formation after mild COVID-19 (dated by TCRdb to about 2021). Library generation was performed with 5' RACE. Sequencing was carried out with an Illumina NovaSeq 6000. The raw public reads went through TCRdb reprocessing: fastp at Q25, MiXCR clone calling, in-frame beta chains kept. One record per CDR3 amino acid sequence lists the most common genes and DNA. This sample lists hundreds of thousands of distinct CDR3 sequences; around an eighth were detected once. The top ten clones comprise under 25% of the sample. Sequenced: PBMCs or a T cell subset sorted from them (not recorded which). Receptor source: a man aged 18 to 30 who had mild COVID-19 (a few samples of this study predate the infection). The sample titles of this study are shuffled in the database, so cell type and time point are left out; the donor was told from shared clones.

The genes are TRBV3-1 and TRBJ2-2; no firm D call. Per germline, CDR1 LGHDT and CDR2 YNNKEL (reference sequence). This CDR3 region has 16 residues. Trimming took off 0 bases at V and 2 bases at J, with 10 bases between the two ends. The CDR3 is CASSQDLGLNTGELFF. The CDR3 DNA sequence: TGTGCCAGCAGCCAAGATTTAGGCCTTAACACCGGGGAGCTGTTTTTT.

This clonotype was observed at least ten times. The chain links TRBV7-9 to TRBJ2-5; 12 bases map to TRBD2. Per the germline V gene, CDR1 is SEHNR and CDR2 is FQNEAQ (reference sequence). The CDR3 has 17 residues. Trimming removed 1 base from V and 1 base from J; junction bases left unmatched: 4. The CDR3 sequence: CASSLVGGLAGQETQYF. DNA of the CDR3: TGTGCCAGCAGCTTAGTTGGGGGACTAGCGGGCCAAGAGACCCAGTACTTC.

The genes are TRBV4-3 and TRBJ1-1; no clear D gene. The ends were cut back, 1 base at V and 4 bases at J, with 13 bases in the middle. Germline CDR1 LGHNA, CDR2 YSLEER. CDR3 size: 15 residues. CDR3 sequence: CASSQGAIDPTEAFF. In nucleotides, the CDR3 is TGCGCCAGCAGCCAAGGGGCTATTGACCCCACTGAAGCTTTCTTT.

This chain uses TRBV6-6 with TRBJ2-3; D possibly corresponds to TRBD1 (5 bases). Trimming pared 2 bases from V and 10 bases from J, leaving 19 bases between. This CDR3 is built from 15 residues. Germline V gene lookup returns CDR1 MNHNY and CDR2 SVGAGI (reference sequence). The CDR3 protein is CASSYAPQGGGSQYF. For the CDR3, the DNA is TGTGCCAGCAGTTACGCCCCTCAGGGTGGCGGATCGCAGTATTTT.

This clonotype has more than one count but fewer than ten. The chain uses TRBV7-9 and TRBJ1-5; D is unclear. CDR1 SEHNR and CDR2 FQNEAQ come from the germline V gene (reference sequence). The V gene lost 4 bases and the J gene lost 7 bases, with 11 bases spanning the gap. The length of the CDR3 is 13 residues. CDR3 nucleotide sequence: TGTGCCAGCAGCTCGGGTCAGATGCAGCCCCAGCATTTT. Translation: CASSSGQMQPQHF.

This clonotype was picked up a small number of times. V gene TRBV7-2 combines with J gene TRBJ2-7; D may correspond to TRBD1 or TRBD2 (5 bases each). CDR1 and CDR2 (germline): SGHTA, FQGNSA. The CDR3 contains 15 residues. Trimming shortened V by 1 base and J by 1 base, and 11 bases separated the two germline ends. The CDR3 nucleotides are TGTGCCAGCAGCTTAGTGAGGGGTTATTCCTACGAGCAGTACTTC. This codes for CASSLVRGYSYEQYF.

The V gene is TRBV30, the J gene TRBJ2-3; D unclear. The V end was cut by 2 bases, the J end by 6 bases, with 15 bases between. There are 14 residues in the CDR3. Germline CDR1 and CDR2: GTSNPN and SVGIG (reference sequence). The CDR3 protein is CAWSPGPARDTQYF. CDR3 nucleotides: TGTGCCTGGAGTCCAGGACCTGCACGGGATACGCAGTATTTT.

The chain employs TRBV7-2 and TRBJ2-7; TRBD2 matches 7 bases. Trimming at V came to 5 bases and at J to 5 bases, leaving 6 bases not matched to a gene. The CDR3 has 13 residues. In germline, CDR1 is SGHTA, CDR2 FQGNSA. The CDR3 nucleotides are TGTGCCAGCAGCCGCCTAGCGGCCCACGAGCAGTACGTC. This gives the protein CASSRLAAHEQYV.

The table lists this clonotype with many counts. The rearrangement links TRBV10-2 to TRBJ2-7, with 8 bases identical to TRBD2. The CDR3 covers 13 residues. The V gene's germline CDR1 is WSHSY and CDR2 SAAADI. The J segment lost 3 bases and the V segment lost 7 bases, leaving 5 bases of the junction unmatched. This chain's CDR3 is CASTGGASYEQYF. The CDR3 coding sequence is TGCGCCAGCACCGGGGGGGCCAGCTACGAGCAGTACTTC.

This clonotype was seen at least ten times. V and J are TRBV6-2 or TRBV6-3 and TRBJ2-5; the D gene is possibly TRBD2 (5 bases). The V gene lost 6 bases and the J gene lost 5 bases, with 13 bases spanning the gap. The germline CDR1 and CDR2 sequences are MNHEY and SVGEGT. The CDR3 runs to 13 residues. For the CDR3, the DNA is TGTGCCAGCAGACCGTGGACTGAGGAGACCCAGTACTTC. It encodes CASRPWTEETQYF.

The V gene is TRBV5-1, the J gene TRBJ2-7; tentative D call: TRBD1 (6 bases). The V gene's germline CDR1 is SGHRS and CDR2 YFSETQ. Trimming left V 0 bases short and J 4 bases short, with 23 bases between. The CDR3 totals 18 residues. CDR3 in DNA: TGCGCCAGCAGCTTGGAGCCCCGAATCACCCACAGGGTATACGAGCAGTACGTC. The encoded protein is CASSLEPRITHRVYEQYV.

V is TRBV19 and J is TRBJ1-1, with 7 bases that match TRBD1. V shed 5 bases and J 1 base; nucleotides not matched to a gene: 4. The CDR3 has 14 amino acids. Looked up from germline, CDR1 is LNHDA and CDR2 is SQIVND (reference sequence). CDR3 coding DNA: TGTGCCAGTAGTCCGGGGGACAGGAACACTGAAGCTTTCTTT. Amino acids: CASSPGDRNTEAFF.

This clonotype was seen many times. The V gene is TRBV29-1, the J gene TRBJ2-1; perhaps TRBD2 as D (6 bases). This CDR3 is built from 13 residues. Trimming cost V 3 bases and J 4 bases, with 10 bases left between them. Germline V gene sequence: CDR1 SQVTM, CDR2 ANQGSEA. The CDR3 sequence is CSVDGGEYNEQFF. DNA for the CDR3: TGCAGCGTTGACGGGGGAGAATACAATGAGCAGTTCTTC.

This clonotype was detected a few times. The chain recombines TRBV5-1 with TRBJ2-5; 12 bases are shared with TRBD1. This CDR3 is 16 amino acids long. Unmatched junction bases numbered 8, after V lost 3 bases and J lost 5 bases. Germline values: CDR1 SGHRS, CDR2 YFSETQ. The CDR3 region has the DNA TGCGCCAGCAGCTCCGGGGACAGGGGGCTCGTGGAGACCCAGTACTTC. Translating it yields CASSSGDRGLVETQYF.

This clonotype was seen a handful of times. This chain uses TRBV7-3 with TRBJ1-2, with 9 positions matching TRBD1. This CDR3 region has 16 residues. Germline CDR1 and CDR2: SGHTA and FQGTGA. Trimming at V came to 4 bases and at J to 0 bases, leaving 6 bases not matched to a gene. CDR3 sequence (DNA): TGTGCCAGCAGCTATGGGGACAGGGCTACTAACTATGGCTACACCTTC. Protein product: CASSYGDRATNYGYTF.